This is a list of T cell receptor beta chains from one sample in a study of CD4 T cells in relation to SARS-CoV-2 and coronaviruses. For these receptors, no antigen is known. Clones were read by immunoSEQ multiplex PCR, and TCRdb kept only the in-frame ones, dropping some. The table shows tens of thousands of clones, with about four fifths occurring only once. Material for sequencing was CD4+ T cells from PBMCs, cultured in vitro. The receptors originated from a human donor in good health. CDR3s include the opening cysteine and the closing phenylalanine or tryptophan.

v_call	cdr3_aa
TRBV7-2	CASSGTTIQETQYF
TRBV30	CAWSVGGGTTDTQYF
TRBV13	CASSLRGIYGYTF
TRBV11-2	CASSSLAGGPYEQYF
TRBV6-5	CASSRESGGYTF
TRBV27	CASSHPFWTDSNQPQHF
TRBV5-8	CASSFRTSGMDTQYF
TRBV7-3	CASSPGGLNTEAFF
TRBV4-3	CASSFQSTSGGALRNEQFF
TRBV7-2	CASSLAGGNTGELFF
TRBV7-9	CASSQLAGGTDTQYF
TRBV6-5	CASRLSGKGYTF
TRBV7-9	CASSLGPRHTGNTIYF
TRBV18	CASSPGLGGMNTEAFF
TRBV29-1	CSVPMRTGELFF
TRBV5-5	CASSLDYYGGNTIYF
TRBV4-1	CASSQTPGQGASEQYF